These 6 T cell receptor beta chains share one sample of origin, sequenced in a study of T cell repertoires in cytomegalovirus infection. TCRdb passed the reads through MiXCR, listing each CDR3 protein once. The table has some 800,000 distinct CDR3 sequences, over 25% seen once. Antigens of these TCRs are unknown. Here the sequenced sample was cultured CD8+ T cells from PBMCs, taken from culture after CMV antigen stimulation. The receptors here all came from a human donor in good health (CMV status not recorded). Some clones in this sample may be carry-over from other donors' samples.

The chain joins TRBV7-2 to TRBJ2-2, with no clear D. Trimming took off 0 bases at V and 7 bases at J, with 9 bases between the two ends. The CDR3 loop spans 14 amino acids. Germline values: CDR1 SGHTA, CDR2 FQGNSA. The CDR3 loop reads CASSLAHYIGELFF. The CDR3 DNA reads TGTGCCAGCAGCTTAGCCCACTACATCGGGGAGCTGTTTTTT.

This clonotype is a singleton in its sample. Sequence at one end of the junction differs from germline and may be a read error. The chain links TRBV19 to TRBJ1-2; no firm D call. Germline CDR1 is LNHDA and CDR2 is SQIVND (reference sequence). CDR3 size: 13 residues. The CDR3 DNA is TGTGCCAGTAGTGCAGGAACTTACTATAGCTACACCTTC. It codes for CASSAGTYYSYTF.

The genes are TRBV24-1 and TRBJ2-2; 7 nucleotides agree with TRBD1. This CDR3 spans 14 amino acids. Unmatched junction bases numbered 6, after V lost 7 bases and J lost 5 bases. Per the germline V gene, CDR1 is KGHDR and CDR2 is SFDVKD. The CDR3 protein is CATRAGTETGELFF. The CDR3 DNA reads as TGTGCCACCAGGGCCGGGACAGAGACCGGGGAGCTGTTTTTT.

This clonotype was observed a few times. The rearrangement links TRBV5-4 to TRBJ2-4; 9 positions agree with TRBD1. The CDR3 totals 15 residues. Germline CDR1 reads SGHNT; CDR2 reads YYREEE (reference sequence). V lost 4 bases and J lost 7; bases outside the gene matches: 9. CDR3 in amino acids: CASSRSGQGTNIQYF. CDR3 coding DNA: TGTGCCAGCAGCAGATCGGGACAGGGAACGAACATTCAGTACTTC.

This clonotype appeared many times. Written as DNA, the CDR3 is TGTGCCAGCAGCTTTTCGGACAGGGGGCTCTACGAGCAGTACTTC. Translated, it gives CASSFSDRGLYEQYF. The chain couples TRBV7-8 to TRBJ2-7; 11 nucleotides agree with TRBD1. This CDR3 has 15 residues. The V and J ends lost 3 bases and 3 bases, in that order; junction bases with no gene match: 4. Germline V gene lookup returns CDR1 SGHVS and CDR2 FQNEAQ.

The chain has TRBV7-2 and TRBJ2-1; 10 nucleotides match TRBD2. The CDR3 is 17 residues long. V trimming: 5 bases; J trimming: 5 bases; junction bases outside the gene matches: 12. Germline CDR1 is SGHTA and CDR2 is FQGNSA. The chain's CDR3 is CASSLLLAGGRDNEQFF. The DNA for the CDR3 is TGTGCCAGCAGCCTACTATTAGCGGGGGGACGAGACAATGAGCAGTTCTTC.